These 5 T cell receptor beta chains came from one sample sequenced in a study of T-cell memory formation after mild COVID-19. TCRdb itself ran the 5' RACE reads through MiXCR, one entry per CDR3 protein. The sample shows 350,000 to 450,000 distinct CDR3 sequences, roughly 20% of them seen only once. The specimen sequenced was PBMCs or a T cell subset sorted from them (not recorded which). The receptors derive from an adult woman who had mild COVID-19 (a few samples of this study predate the infection). Cell type and time point are not known.

V and J are TRBV6-1 and TRBJ2-3; either TRBD1 or TRBD2 may supply D (5 bases each). This CDR3 is 15 amino acids long. Trimming removed 5 bases at V and 6 bases at J, with 18 bases between. Germline CDR1 reads MNHNS; CDR2 reads SASEGT. The CDR3 DNA follows: TGTGCCAGCAGTCCACCCGGGGCACCGTCGGATACGCAGTATTTT. The encoded protein is CASSPPGAPSDTQYF.

This rearrangement joins TRBV5-1 to TRBJ2-7; TRBD2 agrees at 8 bases. CDR3 length equals 16 residues. The germline V gene has CDR1 SGHRS and CDR2 YFSETQ. Germline trimming cut 0 bases from V and 5 bases from J; bases unmatched to any gene: 10. This chain's CDR3 is CASSLASGSFVHEQYF. The DNA of the CDR3 is TGCGCCAGCAGCTTGGCCAGCGGGAGTTTTGTTCACGAGCAGTACTTC. Looking up the rest from reference TRBV5-1 and TRBJ2-7 gives the full variable domain: KAGVTQTPRYLIKTRGQQVTLSCSPISGHRSVSWYQQTPGQGLQFLFEYFSETQRNKGNFPGRFSGRQFSNSRSEMNVSTLELGDSALYLCASSLASGSFVHEQYFGPGTRLTVT.

This clonotype was seen many times. The DNA for the CDR3 is TGCAGCGTTGCCTCCGATATGAGACAGCCCCAGCATTTT. This sequence encodes CSVASDMRQPQHF. The chain has TRBV29-1 and TRBJ1-5, with no clear D. The length of the CDR3 is 13 residues. Germline lookup yields CDR1 SQVTM and CDR2 ANQGSEA. V was pared by 4 bases and J by 7 bases, with 14 bases between.

The chain couples TRBV7-9 to TRBJ1-5, with D perhaps matching TRBD1 (5 bases). With 1 base removed from V and 0 bases from J, the gap between germline ends came to 16 bases. The CDR3 has 18 amino acids. Germline V gene sequence: CDR1 SEHNR, CDR2 FQNEAQ (reference sequence). The CDR3 nucleotides are TGTGCCAGCAGCTTAGTGGACATAGGCCCTTCTAGCAATCAGCCCCAGCATTTT. This sequence encodes CASSLVDIGPSSNQPQHF.

The chain has TRBV5-1 and TRBJ2-3, with D unclear. The CDR3 loop spans 13 amino acids. V gave up 1 base and J gave up 5 bases, with 8 bases separating them. Germline CDR1 SGHRS, CDR2 YFSETQ. The CDR3 loop reads CASSLSNVDTQYF. The CDR3 DNA follows: TGCGCCAGCAGCTTGTCTAACGTAGATACGCAGTATTTT.